These 2 T cell receptor beta chains came from one sample sequenced in a study of blood T cell repertoires in COVID-19. Assay: immunoSEQ multiplex PCR; the TCRdb copy retains only in-frame clones and omits some. This sample has about 150,000 clones, with approximately 90% found just once. The sample was PBMCs or T cells enriched from blood (not recorded which). The receptor source for this set is a woman in her thirties with acute COVID-19.

The chain is built from TRBV5-1 and TRBJ1-1; 8 bases match TRBD1. This CDR3 comprises 12 residues. V shed 4 bases, J shed 10 bases, and the junction held 6 bases outside the gene matches. The germline gives CDR1 SGHRS, CDR2 YFSETQ. CDR3 in amino acids: CASSLPDRVAFF. CDR3 coding DNA: TGCGCCAGCAGCCTACCGGACAGGGTAGCTTTCTTT.

The chain couples TRBV4-1 to TRBJ2-1; 8 bases map to TRBD2. There are 17 residues in the CDR3. Germline V gives CDR1 MGHRA, CDR2 YSYEKL. V lost 0 bases, J lost 6 bases, and 10 bases stayed unmatched. The CDR3: CASSQEARGLGFNEQFF. CDR3 nucleotide sequence: TGCGCCAGCAGCCAAGAGGCGCGGGGACTAGGGTTCAATGAGCAGTTCTTC.